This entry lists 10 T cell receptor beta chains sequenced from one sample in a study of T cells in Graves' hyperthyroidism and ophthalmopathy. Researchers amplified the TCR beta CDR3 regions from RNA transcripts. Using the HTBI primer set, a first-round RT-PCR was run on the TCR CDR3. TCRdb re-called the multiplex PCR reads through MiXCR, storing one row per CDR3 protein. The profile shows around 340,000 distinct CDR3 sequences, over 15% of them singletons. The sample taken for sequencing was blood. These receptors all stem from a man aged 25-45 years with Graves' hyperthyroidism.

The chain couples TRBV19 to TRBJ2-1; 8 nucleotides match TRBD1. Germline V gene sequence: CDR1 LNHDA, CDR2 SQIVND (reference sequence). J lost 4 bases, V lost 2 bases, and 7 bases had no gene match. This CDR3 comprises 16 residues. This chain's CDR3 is CASSISLGTGYNEQFF. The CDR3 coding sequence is TGTGCCAGTAGTATATCATTGGGGACAGGTTACAATGAGCAGTTCTTC.

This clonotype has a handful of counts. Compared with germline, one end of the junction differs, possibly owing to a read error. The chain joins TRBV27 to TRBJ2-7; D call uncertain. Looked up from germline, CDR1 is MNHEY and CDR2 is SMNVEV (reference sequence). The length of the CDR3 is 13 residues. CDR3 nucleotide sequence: TGTGCCAGCAGTTTATCGCGCTCCCACGAGCAGTACTTC. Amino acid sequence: CASSLSRSHEQYF.

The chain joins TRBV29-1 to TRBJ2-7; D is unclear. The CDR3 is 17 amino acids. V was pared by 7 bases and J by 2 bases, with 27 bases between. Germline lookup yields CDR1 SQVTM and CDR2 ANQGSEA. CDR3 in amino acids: CSAVLAKGYPTTYEQYF. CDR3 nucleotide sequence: TGCAGCGCTGTTTTGGCAAAAGGTTACCCTACCACCTACGAGCAGTACTTC.

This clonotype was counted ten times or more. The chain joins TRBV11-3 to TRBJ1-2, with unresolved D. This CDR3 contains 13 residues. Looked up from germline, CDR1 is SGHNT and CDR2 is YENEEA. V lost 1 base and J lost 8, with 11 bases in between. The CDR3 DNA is TGTGCCAGCAGCTTAGGCTCAGAGAAAGGCTACACCTTC. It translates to CASSLGSEKGYTF.

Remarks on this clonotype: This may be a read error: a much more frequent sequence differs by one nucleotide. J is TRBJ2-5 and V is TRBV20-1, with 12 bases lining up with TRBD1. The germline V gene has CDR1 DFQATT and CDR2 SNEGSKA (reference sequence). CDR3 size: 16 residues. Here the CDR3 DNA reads TGCAGTGCTAGTGATGGGGGGACAGGGGGCAAAGAGATCCAGTACTTC. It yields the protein CSASDGGTGGKEIQYF.

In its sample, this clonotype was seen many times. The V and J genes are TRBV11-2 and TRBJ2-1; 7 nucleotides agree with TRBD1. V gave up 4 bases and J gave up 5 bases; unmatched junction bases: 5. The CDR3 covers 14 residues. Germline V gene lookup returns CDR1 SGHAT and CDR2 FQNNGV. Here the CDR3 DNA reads TGTGCCAGCAGCTCCTGGACAGGACACAATGAGCAGTTCTTC. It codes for CASSSWTGHNEQFF.

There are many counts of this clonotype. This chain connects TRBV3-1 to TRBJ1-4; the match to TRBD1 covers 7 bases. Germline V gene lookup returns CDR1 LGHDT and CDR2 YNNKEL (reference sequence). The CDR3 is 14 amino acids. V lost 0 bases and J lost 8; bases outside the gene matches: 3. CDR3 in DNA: TGTGCCAGCAGCCAAGACCGGGACAGAGAAAAACTGTTTTTT. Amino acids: CASSQDRDREKLFF.

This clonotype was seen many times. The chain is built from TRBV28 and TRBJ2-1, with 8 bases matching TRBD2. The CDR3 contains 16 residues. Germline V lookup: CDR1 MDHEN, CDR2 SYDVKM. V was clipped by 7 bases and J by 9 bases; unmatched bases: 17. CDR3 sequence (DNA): TGTGCCAGCAATGCCCCGCGAGCGGGAGTTGGCAGTGAGCAGTTCTTC. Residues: CASNAPRAGVGSEQFF.

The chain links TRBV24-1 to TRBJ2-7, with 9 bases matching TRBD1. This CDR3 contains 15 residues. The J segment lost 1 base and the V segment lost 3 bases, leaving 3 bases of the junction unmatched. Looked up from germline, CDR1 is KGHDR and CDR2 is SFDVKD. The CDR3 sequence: CATSDEDRGSYEQYF. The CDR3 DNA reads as TGTGCCACCAGTGATGAGGACAGGGGATCCTACGAGCAGTACTTC.

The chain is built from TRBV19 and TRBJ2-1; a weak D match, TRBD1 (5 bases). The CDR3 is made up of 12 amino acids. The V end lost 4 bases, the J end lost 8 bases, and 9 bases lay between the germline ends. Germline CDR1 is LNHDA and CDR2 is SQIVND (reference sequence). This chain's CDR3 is CASSTTGDEQFF. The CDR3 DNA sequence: TGTGCCAGTAGTACTACAGGCGATGAGCAGTTCTTC.